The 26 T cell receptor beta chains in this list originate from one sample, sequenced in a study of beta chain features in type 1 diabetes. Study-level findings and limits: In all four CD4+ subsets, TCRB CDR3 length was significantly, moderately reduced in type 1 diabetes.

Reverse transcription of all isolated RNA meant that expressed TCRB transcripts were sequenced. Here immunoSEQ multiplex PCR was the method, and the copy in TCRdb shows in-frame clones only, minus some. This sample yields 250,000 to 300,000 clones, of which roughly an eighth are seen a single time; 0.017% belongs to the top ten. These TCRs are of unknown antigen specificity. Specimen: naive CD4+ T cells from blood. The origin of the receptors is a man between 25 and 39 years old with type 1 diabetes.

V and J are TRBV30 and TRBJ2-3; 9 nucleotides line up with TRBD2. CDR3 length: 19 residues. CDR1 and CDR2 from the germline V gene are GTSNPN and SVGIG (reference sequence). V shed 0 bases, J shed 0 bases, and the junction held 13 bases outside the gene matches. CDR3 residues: CAWSVLRREGVPSTDTQYF. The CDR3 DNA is TGTGCCTGGAGTGTGCTGCGGCGGGAGGGTGTCCCTAGCACAGATACGCAGTATTTT.

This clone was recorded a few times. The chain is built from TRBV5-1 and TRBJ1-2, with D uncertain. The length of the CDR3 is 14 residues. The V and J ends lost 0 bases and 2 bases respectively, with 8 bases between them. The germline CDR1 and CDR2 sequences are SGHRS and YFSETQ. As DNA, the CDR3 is TGCGCCAGCAGCTTGGGCGACACAAACTATGGCTACACCTTC. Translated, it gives CASSLGDTNYGYTF.

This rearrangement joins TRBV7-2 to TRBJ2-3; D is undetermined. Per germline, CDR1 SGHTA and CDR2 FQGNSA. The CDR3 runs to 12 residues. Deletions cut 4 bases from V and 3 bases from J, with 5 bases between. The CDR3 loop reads CASSSRTDTQYF. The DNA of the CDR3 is TGTGCCAGCAGCTCCAGGACAGATACGCAGTATTTT.

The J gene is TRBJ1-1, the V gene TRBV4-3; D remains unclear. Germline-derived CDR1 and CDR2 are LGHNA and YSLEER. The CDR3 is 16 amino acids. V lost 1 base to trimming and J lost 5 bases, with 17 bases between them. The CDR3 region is CASSQGPRTGGTEAFF. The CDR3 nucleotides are TGCGCCAGCAGCCAAGGACCGAGGACGGGAGGAACTGAAGCTTTCTTT.

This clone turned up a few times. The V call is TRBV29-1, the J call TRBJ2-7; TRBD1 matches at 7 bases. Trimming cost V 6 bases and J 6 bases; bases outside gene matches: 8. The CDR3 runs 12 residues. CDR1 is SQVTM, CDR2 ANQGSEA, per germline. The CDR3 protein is CSVHRGTTEQYF. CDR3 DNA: TGCAGCGTGCACAGGGGTACGACCGAGCAGTACTTC.

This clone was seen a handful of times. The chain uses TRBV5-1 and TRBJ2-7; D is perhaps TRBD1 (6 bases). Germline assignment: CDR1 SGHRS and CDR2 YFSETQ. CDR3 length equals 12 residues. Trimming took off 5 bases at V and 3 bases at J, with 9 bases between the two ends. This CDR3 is CASRLQGYEQYF. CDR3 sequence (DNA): TGCGCCAGCAGGTTACAGGGCTACGAGCAGTACTTC. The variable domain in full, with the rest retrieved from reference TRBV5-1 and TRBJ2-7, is KAGVTQTPRYLIKTRGQQVTLSCSPISGHRSVSWYQQTPGQGLQFLFEYFSETQRNKGNFPGRFSGRQFSNSRSEMNVSTLELGDSALYLCASRLQGYEQYFGPGTRLTVT.

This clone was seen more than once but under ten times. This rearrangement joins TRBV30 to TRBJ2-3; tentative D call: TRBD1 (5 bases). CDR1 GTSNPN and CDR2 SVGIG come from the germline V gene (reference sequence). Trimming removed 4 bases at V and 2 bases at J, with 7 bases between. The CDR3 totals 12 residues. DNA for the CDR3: TGTGCCTGGAAGGGGAACACAGATACGCAGTATTTT. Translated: CAWKGNTDTQYF.

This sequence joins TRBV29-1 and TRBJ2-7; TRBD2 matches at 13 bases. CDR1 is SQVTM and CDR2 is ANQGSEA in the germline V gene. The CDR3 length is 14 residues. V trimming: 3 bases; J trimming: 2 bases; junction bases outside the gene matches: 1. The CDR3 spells CSVEGLAGPYEQYF. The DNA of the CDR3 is TGCAGCGTTGAGGGACTAGCGGGACCCTACGAGCAGTACTTC.

CDR3: CAWGPGQGETDTQYF. CDR3 DNA: TGTGCCTGGGGTCCGGGACAGGGGGAAACAGATACGCAGTATTTT. This chain links TRBV30 with TRBJ2-3; 11 nucleotides match TRBD1. The CDR3 extends over 15 amino acids. Germline CDR1 and CDR2: GTSNPN and SVGIG (reference sequence). V dropped 5 bases and J dropped 3; count of bases not matched to a gene: 7.

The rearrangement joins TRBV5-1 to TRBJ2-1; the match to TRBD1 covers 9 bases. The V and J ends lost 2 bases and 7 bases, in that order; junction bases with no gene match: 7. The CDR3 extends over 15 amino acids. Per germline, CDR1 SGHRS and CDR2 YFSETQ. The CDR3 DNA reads TGCGCCAGCAGCTTTCGAGACAGGGGGGGGAATGAGCAGTTCTTC. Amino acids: CASSFRDRGGNEQFF. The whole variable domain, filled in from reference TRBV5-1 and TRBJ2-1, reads KAGVTQTPRYLIKTRGQQVTLSCSPISGHRSVSWYQQTPGQGLQFLFEYFSETQRNKGNFPGRFSGRQFSNSRSEMNVSTLELGDSALYLCASSFRDRGGNEQFFGPGTRLTVL.

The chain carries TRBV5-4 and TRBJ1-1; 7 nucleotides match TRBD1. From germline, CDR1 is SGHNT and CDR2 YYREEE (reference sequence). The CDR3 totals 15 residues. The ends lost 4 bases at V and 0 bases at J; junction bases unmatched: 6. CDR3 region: CASSPQGTVNTEAFF. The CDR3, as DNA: TGTGCCAGCAGCCCCCAGGGGACAGTGAACACTGAAGCTTTCTTT.

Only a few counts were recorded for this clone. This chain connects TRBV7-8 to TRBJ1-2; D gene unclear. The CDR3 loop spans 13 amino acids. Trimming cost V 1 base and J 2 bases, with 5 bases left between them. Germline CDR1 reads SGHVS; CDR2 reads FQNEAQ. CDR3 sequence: CASSLGPNYGYTF. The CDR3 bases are TGTGCCAGCAGCTTAGGGCCCAACTATGGCTACACCTTC. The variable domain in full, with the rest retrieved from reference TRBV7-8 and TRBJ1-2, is GAGVSQSPRYKVAKRGQDVALRCDPISGHVSLFWYQQALGQGPEFLTYFQNEAQLDKSGLPSDRFFAERPEGSVSTLKIQRTQQEDSAVYLCASSLGPNYGYTFGSGTRLTVV.

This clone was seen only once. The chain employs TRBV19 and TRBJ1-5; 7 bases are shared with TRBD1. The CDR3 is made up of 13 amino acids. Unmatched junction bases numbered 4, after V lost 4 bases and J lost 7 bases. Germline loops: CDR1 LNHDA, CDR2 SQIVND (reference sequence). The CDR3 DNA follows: TGTGCCAGTAGTAGGACAGGTCGACAGCCCCAGCATTTT. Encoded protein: CASSRTGRQPQHF.

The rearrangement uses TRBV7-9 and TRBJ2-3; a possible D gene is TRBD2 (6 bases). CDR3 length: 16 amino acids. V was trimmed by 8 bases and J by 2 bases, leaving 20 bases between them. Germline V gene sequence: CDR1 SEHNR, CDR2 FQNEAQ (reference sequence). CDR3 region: CASLRLPGLLTDTQYF. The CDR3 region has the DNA TGTGCCAGCTTACGCCTGCCGGGACTCCTCACAGATACGCAGTATTTT.

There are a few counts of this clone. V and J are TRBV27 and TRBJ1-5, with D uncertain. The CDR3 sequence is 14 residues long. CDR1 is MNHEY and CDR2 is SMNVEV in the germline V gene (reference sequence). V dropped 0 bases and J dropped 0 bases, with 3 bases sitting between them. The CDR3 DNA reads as TGTGCCAGCAGTTTATCGCGTAGCAATCAGCCCCAGCATTTT. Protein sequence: CASSLSRSNQPQHF.

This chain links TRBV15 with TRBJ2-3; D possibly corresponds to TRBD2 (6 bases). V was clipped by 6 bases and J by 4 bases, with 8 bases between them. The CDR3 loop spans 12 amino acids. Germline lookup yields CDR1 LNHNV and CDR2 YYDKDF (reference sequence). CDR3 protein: CATRGEADTQYF. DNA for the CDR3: TGTGCCACCAGAGGGGAGGCAGATACGCAGTATTTT.

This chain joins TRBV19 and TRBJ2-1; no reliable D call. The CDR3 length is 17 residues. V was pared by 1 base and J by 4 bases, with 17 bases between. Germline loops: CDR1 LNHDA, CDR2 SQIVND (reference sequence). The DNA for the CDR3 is TGTGCCAGTAGTATAGGCGCTCTCCCCCTGCCTTACAATGAGCAGTTCTTC. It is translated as CASSIGALPLPYNEQFF.

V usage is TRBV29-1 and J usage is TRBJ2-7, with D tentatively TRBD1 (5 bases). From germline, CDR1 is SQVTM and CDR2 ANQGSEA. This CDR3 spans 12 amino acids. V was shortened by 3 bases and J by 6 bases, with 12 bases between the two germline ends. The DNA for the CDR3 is TGCAGCGTTGAGACGGACAAAAGCGAGCAGTACTTC. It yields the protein CSVETDKSEQYF.

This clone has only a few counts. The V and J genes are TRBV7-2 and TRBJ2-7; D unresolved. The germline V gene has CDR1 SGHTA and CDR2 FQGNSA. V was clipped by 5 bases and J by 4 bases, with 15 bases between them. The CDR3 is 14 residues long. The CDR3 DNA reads TGTGCCAGCAGCAGAGAGTTCGTCGGGTACGAGCAGTACTTC. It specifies CASSREFVGYEQYF.

The DNA for the CDR3 is TGTGCCAGCAGCATGATTTTTCAGGGGGGTGAGCAGTTCTTC. It translates to CASSMIFQGGEQFF. This chain connects TRBV14 to TRBJ2-1, with D perhaps TRBD1 (7 bases). The V gene's germline CDR1 is SGHDN and CDR2 FVKESK. Trimming stripped 5 bases from V and 9 bases from J, with 17 bases between. CDR3 length: 14 residues.

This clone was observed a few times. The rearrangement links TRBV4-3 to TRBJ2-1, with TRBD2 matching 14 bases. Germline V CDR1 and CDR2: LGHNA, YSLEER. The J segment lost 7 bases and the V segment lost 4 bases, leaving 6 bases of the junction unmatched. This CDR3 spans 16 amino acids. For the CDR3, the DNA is TGCGCCAGCAGCCCGACTAGCGGGAGGGTTCGGAATGAGCAGTTCTTC. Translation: CASSPTSGRVRNEQFF.

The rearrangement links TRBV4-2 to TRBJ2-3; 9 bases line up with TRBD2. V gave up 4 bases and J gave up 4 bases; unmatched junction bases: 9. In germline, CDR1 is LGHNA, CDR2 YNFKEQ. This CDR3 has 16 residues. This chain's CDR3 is CASSPNAGGPPDTQYF. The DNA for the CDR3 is TGTGCCAGCAGCCCGAACGCGGGAGGGCCCCCAGATACGCAGTATTTT.

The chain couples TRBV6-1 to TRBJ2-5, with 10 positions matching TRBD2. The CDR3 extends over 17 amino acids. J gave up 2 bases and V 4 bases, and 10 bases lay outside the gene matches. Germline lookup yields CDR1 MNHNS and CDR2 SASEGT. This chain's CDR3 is CASSVLLASGRQETQYF. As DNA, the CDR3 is TGTGCCAGCAGTGTCTTGCTGGCTAGCGGGAGACAAGAGACCCAGTACTTC.

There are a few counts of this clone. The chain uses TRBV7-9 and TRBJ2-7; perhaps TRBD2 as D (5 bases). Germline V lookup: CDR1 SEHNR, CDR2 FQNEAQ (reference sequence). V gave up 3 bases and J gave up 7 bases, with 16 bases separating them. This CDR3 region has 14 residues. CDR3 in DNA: TGTGCCAGCAGCTTGAGCAGGAGGAGTAGGGAGCAGTACTTC. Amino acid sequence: CASSLSRRSREQYF.

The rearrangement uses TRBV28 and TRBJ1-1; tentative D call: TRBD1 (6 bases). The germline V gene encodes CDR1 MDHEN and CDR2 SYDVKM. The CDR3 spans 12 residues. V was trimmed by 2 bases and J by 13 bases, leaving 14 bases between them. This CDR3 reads CASSLGSGVDFF. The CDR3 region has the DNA TGTGCCAGCAGTTTAGGATCAGGGGTAGATTTCTTT.

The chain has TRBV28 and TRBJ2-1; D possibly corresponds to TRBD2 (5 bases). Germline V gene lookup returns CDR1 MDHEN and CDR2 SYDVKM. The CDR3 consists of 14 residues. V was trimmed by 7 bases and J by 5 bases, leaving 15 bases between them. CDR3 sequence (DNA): TGTGCCAGCACCCAACCCCGGGGTCACAATGAGCAGTTCTTC. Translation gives CASTQPRGHNEQFF.